These T cell receptor beta chains were read from a single sample in a study of tumor and adjacent non-tumor tissue in lung cancer. TCRdb passed the multiplex PCR reads through MiXCR, listing each CDR3 protein once. The table has around 210,000 distinct CDR3 sequences, 71% seen once; the top ten hold approximately 26%. Sequenced material: lung tumor tissue. All receptors come from a man in his 60s with non-small cell lung cancer. CDR3s include the opening cysteine and the closing phenylalanine or tryptophan. D genes are given only for firm matches. Size is stated for part of the rows, as once, few or many counts, or as a class when the clone is expanded.

abundance	v_gene	j_gene	d_gene	CDR3nt	CDR3aa
.	TRBV28	TRBJ2-4	.	TGTGCCAGCAGTTTATTATCCGACATACCACTAGCCAAAAACATTCAGTACTTC	CASSLLSDIPLAKNIQYF
.	TRBV11-3	TRBJ2-4	.	TGTGCCAGCAGCCTCACAGGTTTCATACAGCACTTC	CASSLTGFIQHF
.	TRBV28	TRBJ1-5	TRBD1	TGTGCCAGCAGTTCGGGACAGGGGAGAAGAACAGATACGCAGCATTTT	CASSSGQGRRTDTQHF
few	TRBV20-1	TRBJ2-1	TRBD2	TGCAGTGCTAGAGATCGGGCTAGCGGGAGGGCCGTCTCCTACAATGAGCAGTTCTTC	CSARDRASGRAVSYNEQFF
.	TRBV11-2	TRBJ2-1	TRBD2	TGTGTCAGCAGCCACGGGACTAGCGGCTACAATGAGCAGTTCTTC	CVSSHGTSGYNEQFF
many	TRBV29-1	TRBJ1-1	.	TGCAGCGTTGTCAAGAACACTGAAGCTTTCTTT	CSVVKNTEAFF
many	TRBV6-5	TRBJ2-7	TRBD1	TGTGCCAGCAGTTATGGGGGGACAGGTCACTCCTACGAGCAGTACTTC	CASSYGGTGHSYEQYF
.	TRBV7-9	TRBJ1-5	.	TGTGCCAGCAGCTTAGCTTCAGGGCAGCCCCGGCATTTT	CASSLASGQPRHF
.	TRBV6-6	TRBJ1-2	TRBD1	TGTGCCAGCAGTTCAGGGGGTAATGGCTACACCTTC	CASSSGGNGYTF
.	TRBV6-1	TRBJ2-3	TRBD2	TGTGCCAGCACCCGAACTAGCGGGGTGAGGGCAGATACGCAGTATTTT	CASTRTSGVRADTQYF
.	TRBV4-3	TRBJ2-2	.	TGTGCCAGCAGCCAGGACCCGCTAGGGGACACCGGGGAGCTGTTTTTT	CASSQDPLGDTGELFF
once	TRBV20-1	TRBJ2-5	.	TGCAGTGCTAGAGATCGTCTCTTTCAAGAGGCCCAGTACTTC	CSARDRLFQEAQYF
.	TRBV5-1	TRBJ2-7	TRBD2	TGCGCCAGCAGCCTCGGGGATTTTCTAGCGGTTTACGAGCAGTACTTC	CASSLGDFLAVYEQYF
few	TRBV14	TRBJ1-5	.	TGTGCCAGCAGCCAAGATCACAATCAGCCCCAGCATTTT	CASSQDHNQPQHF
.	TRBV6-1	TRBJ2-3	TRBD2	TGTGCCAGCAGTGAAAGGGCGGGGGAGGGAGAAATGCAGTATTTT	CASSERAGEGEMQYF
.	TRBV30	TRBJ2-7	.	TGTGCCTGGAGTGTACAACTAGCCATCTACGAGCAGTACTTC	CAWSVQLAIYEQYF
.	TRBV5-1	TRBJ2-7	.	TGCGCCAGCAGCAAGGACGCAGGTCATCGGATAAACGACGGGCAGTACTTC	CASSKDAGHRINDGQYF
.	TRBV12-3/TRBV12-4	TRBJ1-3	.	TGTGCCAGCAGTGACGCGCGCATAGGTCGTGGAAACACCATATATTTT	CASSDARIGRGNTIYF
.	TRBV5-1	TRBJ2-1	TRBD2	TGCGCCAGCAGCACACTAGCGTCAAGCTCCTACAATGAGCAGTTCTTC	CASSTLASSSYNEQFF
.	TRBV11-3	TRBJ2-1	.	TGTGCCAGCAGCTTAGAGGGTAGCGTCAATGAACTGTTCTTC	CASSLEGSVNELFF